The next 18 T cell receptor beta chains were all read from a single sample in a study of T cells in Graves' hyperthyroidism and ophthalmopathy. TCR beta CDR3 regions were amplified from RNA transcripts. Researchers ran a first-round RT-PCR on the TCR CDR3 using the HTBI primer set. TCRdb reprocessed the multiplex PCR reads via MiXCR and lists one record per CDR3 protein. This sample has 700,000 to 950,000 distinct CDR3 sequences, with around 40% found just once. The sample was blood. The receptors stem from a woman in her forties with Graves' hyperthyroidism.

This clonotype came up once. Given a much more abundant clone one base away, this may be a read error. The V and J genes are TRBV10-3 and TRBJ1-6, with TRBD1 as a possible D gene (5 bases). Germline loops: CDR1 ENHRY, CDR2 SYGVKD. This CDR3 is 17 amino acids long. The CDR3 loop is CASSYGNRPTYSSPLHF. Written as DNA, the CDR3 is TGTGCCAGCAGTTACGGGAACAGGCCGACGTATAGTTCACCCCTCCACTTT.

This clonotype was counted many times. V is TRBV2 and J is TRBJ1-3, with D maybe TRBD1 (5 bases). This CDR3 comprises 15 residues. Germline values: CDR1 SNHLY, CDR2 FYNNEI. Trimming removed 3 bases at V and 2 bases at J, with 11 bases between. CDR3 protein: CASSEGQGTGNTIYF. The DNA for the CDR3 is TGTGCCAGCAGTGAGGGGCAGGGCACTGGAAACACCATATATTTT.

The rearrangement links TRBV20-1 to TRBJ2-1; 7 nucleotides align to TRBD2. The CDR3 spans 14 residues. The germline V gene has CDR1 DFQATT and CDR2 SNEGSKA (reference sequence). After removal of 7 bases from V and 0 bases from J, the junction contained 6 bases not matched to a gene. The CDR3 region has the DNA TGCAGTGGAGAAGGGGAGGGCTCCTACAATGAGCAGTTCTTC. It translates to CSGEGEGSYNEQFF.

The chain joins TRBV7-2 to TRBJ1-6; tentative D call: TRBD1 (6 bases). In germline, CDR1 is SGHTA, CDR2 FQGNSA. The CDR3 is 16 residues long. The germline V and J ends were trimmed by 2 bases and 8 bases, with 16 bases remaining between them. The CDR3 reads CASSLSGGMADSPLHF. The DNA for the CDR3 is TGTGCCAGCAGCTTAAGTGGGGGCATGGCAGATTCACCCCTCCACTTT.

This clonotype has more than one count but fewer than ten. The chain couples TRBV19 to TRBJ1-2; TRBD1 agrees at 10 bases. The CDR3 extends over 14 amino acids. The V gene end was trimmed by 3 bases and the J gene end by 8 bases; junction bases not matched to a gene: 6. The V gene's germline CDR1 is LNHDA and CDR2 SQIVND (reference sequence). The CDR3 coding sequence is TGTGCCAGTAGTATTCTTCGGACAGGGGGAGGCTACACCTTC. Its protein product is CASSILRTGGGYTF.

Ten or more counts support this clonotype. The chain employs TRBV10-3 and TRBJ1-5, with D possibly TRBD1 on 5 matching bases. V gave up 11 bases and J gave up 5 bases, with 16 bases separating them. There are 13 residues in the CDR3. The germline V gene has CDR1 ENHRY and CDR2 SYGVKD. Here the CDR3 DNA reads TGTGCCGCCGGTGGCAGGGTCGATCAGCCCCAGCATTTT. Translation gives CAAGGRVDQPQHF.

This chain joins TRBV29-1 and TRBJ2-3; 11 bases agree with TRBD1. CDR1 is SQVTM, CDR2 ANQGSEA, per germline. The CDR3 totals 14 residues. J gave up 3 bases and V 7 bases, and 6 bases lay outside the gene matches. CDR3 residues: CSGRDRGSTDTQYF. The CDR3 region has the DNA TGCAGCGGCAGGGACAGGGGGAGTACAGATACGCAGTATTTT.

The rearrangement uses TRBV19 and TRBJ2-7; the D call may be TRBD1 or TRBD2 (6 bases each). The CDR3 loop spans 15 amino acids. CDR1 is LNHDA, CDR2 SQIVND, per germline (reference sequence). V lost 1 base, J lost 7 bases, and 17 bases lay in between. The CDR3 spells CASSIGLQGLWEQYF. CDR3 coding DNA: TGTGCCAGTAGTATAGGTTTACAGGGACTCTGGGAGCAGTACTTC.

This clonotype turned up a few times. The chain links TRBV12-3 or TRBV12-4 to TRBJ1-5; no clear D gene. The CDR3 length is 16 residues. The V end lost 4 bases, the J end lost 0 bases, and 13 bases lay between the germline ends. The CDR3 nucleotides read TGTGCCAGCAGTTCCCGGGCAGGTGGTAGCAATCAGCCCCAGCATTTT. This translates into CASSSRAGGSNQPQHF.

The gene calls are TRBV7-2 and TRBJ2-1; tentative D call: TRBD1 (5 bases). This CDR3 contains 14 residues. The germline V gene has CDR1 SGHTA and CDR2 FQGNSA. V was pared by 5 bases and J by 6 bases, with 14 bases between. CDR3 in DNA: TGTGCCAGCAGCATCAGGGCCACCGCCAATGAGCAGTTCTTC. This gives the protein CASSIRATANEQFF.

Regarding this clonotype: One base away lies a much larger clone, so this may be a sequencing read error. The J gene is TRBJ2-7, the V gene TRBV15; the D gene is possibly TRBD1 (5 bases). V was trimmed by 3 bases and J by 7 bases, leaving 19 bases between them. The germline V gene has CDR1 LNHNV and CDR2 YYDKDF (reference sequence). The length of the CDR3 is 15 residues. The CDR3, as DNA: TGTGCCACCAGCAGGGAAGGGGCCAGGTACAATGAGCAGTACTTC. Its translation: CATSREGARYNEQYF.

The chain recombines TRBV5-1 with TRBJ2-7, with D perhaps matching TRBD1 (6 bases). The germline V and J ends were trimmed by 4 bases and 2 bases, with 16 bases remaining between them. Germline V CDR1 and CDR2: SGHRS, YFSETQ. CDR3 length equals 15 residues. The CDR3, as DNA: TGCGCCAGCAGCCCCCAACCGACAGGCCCCTACGAGCAGTACTTC. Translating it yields CASSPQPTGPYEQYF.

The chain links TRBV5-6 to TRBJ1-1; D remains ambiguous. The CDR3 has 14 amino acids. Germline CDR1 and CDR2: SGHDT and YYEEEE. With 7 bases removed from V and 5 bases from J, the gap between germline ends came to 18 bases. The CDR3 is CASSPSLQGTEAFF. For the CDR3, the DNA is TGTGCCAGCTCACCGTCCCTCCAAGGGACTGAAGCTTTCTTT. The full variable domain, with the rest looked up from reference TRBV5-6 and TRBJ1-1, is DAGVTQSPTHLIKTRGQQVTLRCSPKSGHDTVSWYQQALGQGPQFIFQYYEEEERQRGNFPDRFSGHQFPNYSSELNVNALLLGDSALYLCASSPSLQGTEAFFGQGTRLTVV.

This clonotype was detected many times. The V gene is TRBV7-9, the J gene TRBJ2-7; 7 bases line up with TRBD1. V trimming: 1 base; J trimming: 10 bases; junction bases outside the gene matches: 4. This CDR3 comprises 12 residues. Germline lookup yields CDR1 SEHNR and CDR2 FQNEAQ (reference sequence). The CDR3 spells CASSLGQGVQYF. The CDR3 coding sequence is TGTGCCAGCAGCTTAGGACAGGGAGTACAGTACTTC.

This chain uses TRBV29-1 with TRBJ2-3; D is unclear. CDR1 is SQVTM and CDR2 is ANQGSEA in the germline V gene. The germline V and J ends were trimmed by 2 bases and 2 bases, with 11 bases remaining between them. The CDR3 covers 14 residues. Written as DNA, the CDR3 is TGCAGCGTTGAAAATCGGGCACCCACAGATACGCAGTATTTT. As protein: CSVENRAPTDTQYF.

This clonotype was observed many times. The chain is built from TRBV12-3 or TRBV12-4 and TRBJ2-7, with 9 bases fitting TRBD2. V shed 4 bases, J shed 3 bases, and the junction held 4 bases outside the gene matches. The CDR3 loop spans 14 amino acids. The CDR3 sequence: CASSSASGDYEQYF. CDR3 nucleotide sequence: TGTGCCAGCAGTTCTGCTAGCGGGGACTACGAGCAGTACTTC.

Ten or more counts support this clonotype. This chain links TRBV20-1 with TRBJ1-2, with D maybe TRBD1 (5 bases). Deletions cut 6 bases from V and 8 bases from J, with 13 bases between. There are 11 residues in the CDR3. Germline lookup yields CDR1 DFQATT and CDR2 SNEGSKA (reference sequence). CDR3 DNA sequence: TGCAGTGCCTCCTGGGGGGGAGGCTACACCTTC. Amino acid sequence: CSASWGGGYTF.

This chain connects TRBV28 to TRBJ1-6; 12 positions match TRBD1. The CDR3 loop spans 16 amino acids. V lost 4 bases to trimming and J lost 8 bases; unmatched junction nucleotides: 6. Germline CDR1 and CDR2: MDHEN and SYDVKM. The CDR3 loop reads CASSSTGTGGDSPLHF. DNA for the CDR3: TGTGCCAGCAGTTCAACCGGGACAGGGGGCGATTCACCCCTCCACTTT.